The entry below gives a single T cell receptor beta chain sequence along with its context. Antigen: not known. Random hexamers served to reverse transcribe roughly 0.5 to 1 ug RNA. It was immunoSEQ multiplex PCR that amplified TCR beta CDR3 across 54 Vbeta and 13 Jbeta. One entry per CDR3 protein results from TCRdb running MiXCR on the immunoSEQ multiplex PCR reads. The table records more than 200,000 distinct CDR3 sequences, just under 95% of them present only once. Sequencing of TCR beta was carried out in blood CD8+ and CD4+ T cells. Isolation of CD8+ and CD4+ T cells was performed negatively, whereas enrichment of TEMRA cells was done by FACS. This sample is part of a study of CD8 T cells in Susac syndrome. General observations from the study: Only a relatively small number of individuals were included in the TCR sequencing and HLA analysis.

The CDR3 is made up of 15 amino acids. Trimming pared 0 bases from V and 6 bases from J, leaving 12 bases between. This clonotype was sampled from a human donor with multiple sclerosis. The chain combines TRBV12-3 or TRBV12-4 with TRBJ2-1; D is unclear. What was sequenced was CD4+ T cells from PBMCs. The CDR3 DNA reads TGTGCCAGCAGTTTAGCGCCTAGTGGTCGCAATGAGCAGTTCTTC. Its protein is CASSLAPSGRNEQFF.